This is a list of T cell receptor beta chains from one sample in a study of blood T cells in healthy people across ages. Using its own MiXCR run on the 5' RACE reads, TCRdb lists one record per CDR3 protein. The repertoire holds approximately 780,000 distinct CDR3 sequences, with about a quarter as singletons. The same data also contributed to another study, on T cells of mothers and their children.

The sample comprised blood. All receptors come from a boy aged 5-17 years in good health. Both conserved end residues are part of each CDR3. D genes are given only for firm matches. The size of a clone is reported for some rows only, either as once, few or many, or as a class for expanded clones.

j_call: TRBJ2-7
v_call: TRBV7-9
clone_size: NA
d_call: NA
cdr3_aa: CASSLANGPHEQYF
cdr3_nt: TGTGCCAGCAGCTTAGCGAACGGGCCCCACGAGCAGTACTTC

j_call: TRBJ2-7
v_call: TRBV9
clone_size: few
d_call: TRBD1
cdr3_aa: CANSVGDRAYEQYF
cdr3_nt: TGTGCCAACAGCGTAGGGGACAGGGCCTACGAGCAGTACTTC

j_call: TRBJ2-7
v_call: TRBV20-1
clone_size: few
d_call: NA
cdr3_aa: CSAREGTTSYEQYF
cdr3_nt: TGCAGTGCTAGAGAAGGTACAACCTCCTACGAGCAGTACTTC

j_call: TRBJ2-7
v_call: TRBV27
clone_size: few
d_call: NA
cdr3_aa: CASSSLRDGPRYEQYF
cdr3_nt: TGTGCCAGCAGTTCGCTCCGGGACGGGCCTAGGTACGAGCAGTACTTC

j_call: TRBJ2-3
v_call: TRBV27
clone_size: few
d_call: NA
cdr3_aa: CASSHNLRETDTQYF
cdr3_nt: TGTGCCAGCAGCCACAACCTACGAGAGACAGATACGCAGTATTTT

j_call: TRBJ2-3
v_call: TRBV5-5
clone_size: NA
d_call: NA
cdr3_aa: CASSSTGWGTDTQYF
cdr3_nt: TGTGCCAGCAGCTCCACAGGGTGGGGCACAGATACGCAGTATTTT

j_call: TRBJ2-5
v_call: TRBV4-3
clone_size: NA
d_call: NA
cdr3_aa: CASSQDLGQNQETQYF
cdr3_nt: TGCGCCAGCAGCCAAGACCTCGGCCAAAACCAAGAGACCCAGTACTTC

j_call: TRBJ2-7
v_call: TRBV12-3/TRBV12-4
clone_size: NA
d_call: NA
cdr3_aa: CASSLAPGSYEQYF
cdr3_nt: TGTGCCAGCAGTTTAGCCCCAGGTTCCTACGAGCAGTACTTC

j_call: TRBJ1-1
v_call: TRBV28
clone_size: NA
d_call: TRBD1
cdr3_aa: CASSRQGVTEAFF
cdr3_nt: TGTGCCAGCAGCCGACAGGGGGTCACTGAAGCTTTCTTT

j_call: TRBJ1-1
v_call: TRBV4-1
clone_size: NA
d_call: NA
cdr3_aa: CASSRRVNTEAFF
cdr3_nt: TGCGCCAGCAGCCGAAGGGTGAACACTGAAGCTTTCTTT

j_call: TRBJ1-1
v_call: TRBV29-1
clone_size: few
d_call: NA
cdr3_aa: CSGPIQGPNTEAFF
cdr3_nt: TGCAGCGGCCCGATCCAGGGGCCGAACACTGAAGCTTTCTTT

j_call: TRBJ2-3
v_call: TRBV29-1
clone_size: few
d_call: NA
cdr3_aa: CSVLANTDTQYF
cdr3_nt: TGCAGCGTTCTGGCTAACACAGATACGCAGTATTTT

j_call: TRBJ2-1
v_call: TRBV12-3/TRBV12-4
clone_size: NA
d_call: TRBD2
cdr3_aa: CASSFGTSSRRNEQFF
cdr3_nt: TGTGCCAGCAGTTTTGGGACTAGCTCCCGGAGGAATGAGCAGTTCTTC

j_call: TRBJ1-1
v_call: TRBV7-2
clone_size: NA
d_call: NA
cdr3_aa: CASSLQKSNEAFF
cdr3_nt: TGTGCCAGCAGCTTACAGAAGAGTAATGAAGCTTTCTTT

j_call: TRBJ2-3
v_call: TRBV18
clone_size: NA
d_call: NA
cdr3_aa: CASSPTGGVRADTQYF
cdr3_nt: TGTGCCAGCTCACCCACGGGTGGGGTCCGGGCAGATACGCAGTATTTT

j_call: TRBJ2-7
v_call: TRBV29-1
clone_size: NA
d_call: TRBD1
cdr3_aa: CSVELSGTEPSYEQYF
cdr3_nt: TGCAGCGTTGAATTATCCGGGACAGAACCCTCCTACGAGCAGTACTTC

j_call: TRBJ2-1
v_call: TRBV6-1
clone_size: NA
d_call: TRBD1
cdr3_aa: CASNRDRDNNEQFF
cdr3_nt: TGTGCCAGCAACCGGGACAGGGATAACAATGAGCAGTTCTTC

j_call: TRBJ2-1
v_call: TRBV20-1
clone_size: NA
d_call: NA
cdr3_aa: CSAFGGSSYNEQFF
cdr3_nt: TGCAGTGCCTTTGGGGGTAGCTCCTACAATGAGCAGTTCTTC

j_call: TRBJ2-5
v_call: TRBV28
clone_size: NA
d_call: NA
cdr3_aa: CASSLPTSFLQGQETQYF
cdr3_nt: TGTGCCAGCAGTTTACCTACCTCATTTTTACAGGGCCAAGAGACCCAGTACTTC

j_call: TRBJ2-5
v_call: TRBV3-1
clone_size: few
d_call: TRBD2
cdr3_aa: CASSQGTSGAARTQYF
cdr3_nt: TGTGCCAGCAGCCAAGGTACTAGCGGGGCGGCGCGGACCCAGTACTTC

j_call: TRBJ2-5
v_call: TRBV7-9
clone_size: NA
d_call: TRBD1
cdr3_aa: CASSRPDRGPRETQYF
cdr3_nt: TGTGCCAGCAGCCGACCCGACAGGGGCCCTAGGGAGACCCAGTACTTC

j_call: TRBJ2-1
v_call: TRBV12-3/TRBV12-4
clone_size: NA
d_call: TRBD1
cdr3_aa: CASSSKDRGLGEQFF
cdr3_nt: TGTGCCAGCAGCTCAAAGGACAGGGGGCTTGGGGAGCAGTTCTTC

j_call: TRBJ2-7
v_call: TRBV15
clone_size: few
d_call: NA
cdr3_aa: CATSRVGRNEQYF
cdr3_nt: TGTGCCACCAGCAGAGTAGGGAGGAACGAGCAGTACTTC

j_call: TRBJ2-2
v_call: TRBV5-1
clone_size: NA
d_call: NA
cdr3_aa: CASSADSLGELFF
cdr3_nt: TGCGCCAGCAGCGCGGACAGCCTTGGGGAGCTGTTTTTT

j_call: TRBJ1-6
v_call: TRBV3-1
clone_size: many
d_call: NA
cdr3_aa: CASSQEGGDSPLHF
cdr3_nt: TGTGCCAGCAGCCAAGAGGGGGGGGATTCACCCCTCCACTTT

j_call: TRBJ2-5
v_call: TRBV4-1
clone_size: NA
d_call: NA
cdr3_aa: CASSQAVRGTQETQYF
cdr3_nt: TGCGCCAGCAGCCAGGCAGTCCGGGGGACCCAAGAGACCCAGTACTTC

j_call: TRBJ2-6
v_call: TRBV20-1
clone_size: few
d_call: NA
cdr3_aa: CSARAADSGANVLTF
cdr3_nt: TGCAGTGCTAGAGCGGCCGACTCTGGGGCCAACGTCCTGACTTTC

j_call: TRBJ1-2
v_call: TRBV4-2
clone_size: NA
d_call: NA
cdr3_aa: CASSQNRAYGYTF
cdr3_nt: TGTGCCAGCAGCCAAAACAGGGCCTATGGCTACACCTTC

j_call: TRBJ1-2
v_call: TRBV27
clone_size: NA
d_call: NA
cdr3_aa: CASSREGQSGYTF
cdr3_nt: TGTGCCAGCAGTCGGGAGGGGCAAAGTGGCTACACCTTC

j_call: TRBJ2-7
v_call: TRBV9
clone_size: NA
d_call: TRBD1
cdr3_aa: CASSVEGAGSYEQYF
cdr3_nt: TGTGCCAGCAGCGTAGAGGGGGCTGGGTCCTACGAGCAGTACTTC

j_call: TRBJ2-1
v_call: TRBV14
clone_size: few
d_call: NA
cdr3_aa: CATTLGSYNEQFF
cdr3_nt: TGTGCCACCACCCTAGGGAGTTACAATGAGCAGTTCTTC

j_call: TRBJ2-5
v_call: TRBV27
clone_size: NA
d_call: TRBD1
cdr3_aa: CASSLYRQGPQYF
cdr3_nt: TGTGCCAGCAGTTTGTACCGACAGGGCCCCCAGTACTTC

j_call: TRBJ2-1
v_call: TRBV12-3/TRBV12-4
clone_size: NA
d_call: NA
cdr3_aa: CASRGSSRYNEQFF
cdr3_nt: TGTGCCAGCAGAGGGAGCTCTCGCTACAATGAGCAGTTCTTC

j_call: TRBJ1-4
v_call: TRBV29-1
clone_size: few
d_call: NA
cdr3_aa: CSVERRLGEKLFF
cdr3_nt: TGCAGCGTTGAAAGACGGCTCGGGGAAAAACTGTTTTTT

j_call: TRBJ2-1
v_call: TRBV6-6
clone_size: NA
d_call: TRBD2
cdr3_aa: CAGSSGGDYEQFF
cdr3_nt: TGTGCCGGCAGCAGCGGGGGGGATTATGAGCAGTTCTTC

j_call: TRBJ2-7
v_call: TRBV4-1
clone_size: once
d_call: NA
cdr3_aa: CAGSQVSDGNYEQYF
cdr3_nt: TGCGCCGGCAGCCAAGTATCGGACGGTAACTACGAGCAGTACTTC

j_call: TRBJ2-7
v_call: TRBV2
clone_size: NA
d_call: NA
cdr3_aa: CASSEYGNEQYF
cdr3_nt: TGTGCCAGCAGTGAATACGGGAACGAGCAGTACTTC

j_call: TRBJ1-4
v_call: TRBV12-3/TRBV12-4
clone_size: NA
d_call: NA
cdr3_aa: CASSLLTEEEKLFF
cdr3_nt: TGTGCCAGCAGTTTACTCACCGAGGAGGAAAAACTGTTTTTT

j_call: TRBJ2-7
v_call: TRBV10-3
clone_size: NA
d_call: NA
cdr3_aa: CAIKGEHEQYF
cdr3_nt: TGTGCCATCAAGGGGGAACACGAGCAGTACTTC

j_call: TRBJ1-1
v_call: TRBV12-3/TRBV12-4
clone_size: few
d_call: NA
cdr3_aa: CASSPGTSEAFF
cdr3_nt: TGTGCCAGCAGTCCCGGGACCTCAGAAGCTTTCTTT

j_call: TRBJ2-3
v_call: TRBV12-3/TRBV12-4
clone_size: NA
d_call: NA
cdr3_aa: CASSRGRPSTDTQYF
cdr3_nt: TGTGCCAGCAGTCGAGGACGGCCCAGCACAGATACGCAGTATTTT

j_call: TRBJ2-1
v_call: TRBV18
clone_size: few
d_call: TRBD1
cdr3_aa: CASSPSVQDRAFF
cdr3_nt: TGTGCCAGCTCACCAAGTGTTCAGGACAGGGCGTTCTTC

j_call: TRBJ2-5
v_call: TRBV10-3
clone_size: NA
d_call: NA
cdr3_aa: CAISEKGAAGEAQYF
cdr3_nt: TGTGCCATCAGTGAGAAGGGGGCAGCGGGAGAGGCCCAGTACTTC

j_call: TRBJ2-7
v_call: TRBV20-1
clone_size: few
d_call: NA
cdr3_aa: CSAGDRTHEQYF
cdr3_nt: TGCAGTGCTGGAGACAGAACACACGAGCAGTACTTC

j_call: TRBJ2-1
v_call: TRBV3-1
clone_size: few
d_call: NA
cdr3_aa: CASSQGALNWQFF
cdr3_nt: TGTGCCAGCAGCCAAGGGGCCCTAAACTGGCAGTTCTTC

j_call: TRBJ2-5
v_call: TRBV2
clone_size: NA
d_call: NA
cdr3_aa: CASKIAEGQYF
cdr3_nt: TGTGCCAGCAAGATAGCTGAGGGCCAGTACTTC

j_call: TRBJ2-3
v_call: TRBV27
clone_size: NA
d_call: TRBD2
cdr3_aa: CASCCGGPSTDTQYF
cdr3_nt: TGTGCCAGCTGCTGCGGGGGGCCTAGCACAGATACGCAGTATTTT

j_call: TRBJ2-5
v_call: TRBV3-1
clone_size: NA
d_call: TRBD2
cdr3_aa: CASSPRLAGGLKTQYF
cdr3_nt: TGTGCCAGCAGCCCACGACTAGCGGGGGGGCTAAAGACCCAGTACTTC

j_call: TRBJ1-2
v_call: TRBV3-1
clone_size: NA
d_call: NA
cdr3_aa: CASSQGAGTEGYTF
cdr3_nt: TGTGCCAGCAGCCAAGGCGCAGGGACGGAGGGCTACACCTTC

j_call: TRBJ2-2
v_call: TRBV5-1
clone_size: few
d_call: TRBD2
cdr3_aa: CASSSISGGVAGGELFF
cdr3_nt: TGCGCCAGCAGCTCTATTAGCGGGGGCGTCGCGGGCGGGGAGCTGTTTTTT

j_call: TRBJ2-1
v_call: TRBV6-2/TRBV6-3
clone_size: NA
d_call: NA
cdr3_aa: CASSYSLRDPGDEQFF
cdr3_nt: TGTGCCAGCAGTTACTCCCTTCGCGACCCCGGAGATGAGCAGTTCTTC

j_call: TRBJ1-5
v_call: TRBV4-1
clone_size: NA
d_call: NA
cdr3_aa: CASSQDAGSSNQPQHF
cdr3_nt: TGCGCCAGCAGCCAAGACGCGGGCAGTAGCAATCAGCCCCAGCATTTT

j_call: TRBJ2-1
v_call: TRBV2
clone_size: few
d_call: TRBD2
cdr3_aa: CASSEALGTSGAYNEQFF
cdr3_nt: TGTGCCAGCAGTGAAGCCCTTGGGACTAGCGGGGCTTACAATGAGCAGTTCTTC

j_call: TRBJ2-5
v_call: TRBV11-2
clone_size: few
d_call: TRBD1
cdr3_aa: CASRDAGGMETQYF
cdr3_nt: TGTGCCAGCAGGGACGCAGGGGGCATGGAGACCCAGTACTTC

j_call: TRBJ1-2
v_call: TRBV6-5
clone_size: few
d_call: NA
cdr3_aa: CASRYSGGAPNYGYTF
cdr3_nt: TGTGCCAGCAGGTACTCGGGAGGGGCACCTAACTATGGCTACACCTTC

j_call: TRBJ1-2
v_call: TRBV7-6
clone_size: few
d_call: NA
cdr3_aa: CASSLEADGFAHTF
cdr3_nt: TGTGCCAGCAGCTTAGAGGCCGACGGGTTCGCGCACACCTTC

j_call: TRBJ2-7
v_call: TRBV27
clone_size: NA
d_call: NA
cdr3_aa: CASSLSRSPSYEQYF
cdr3_nt: TGTGCCAGCAGTTTATCGCGCTCACCCTCCTACGAGCAGTACTTC

j_call: TRBJ2-1
v_call: TRBV9
clone_size: NA
d_call: NA
cdr3_aa: CASSVEELSSYNEQFF
cdr3_nt: TGTGCCAGCAGCGTAGAGGAGCTGAGCTCCTACAATGAGCAGTTCTTC

j_call: TRBJ1-2
v_call: TRBV29-1
clone_size: few
d_call: NA
cdr3_aa: CSVPGPSFGYTF
cdr3_nt: TGCAGCGTGCCCGGACCTTCATTTGGCTACACCTTC